This T cell receptor beta chain appears in the sequencing data of a study of tumor-infiltrating lymphocytes in primary liver carcinoma. As for the study in general: Both sexes were represented among patients, who were 30 to 69 years old. Notes on the study in general: Compared with blood, tumor repertoires held significantly more in their top 250 clones. Among the pair types, tumor region pairs showed more overlap than tumor-adjacent and tumor-blood pairs.

The CDR3 length is 14 residues. CDR1 and CDR2 from the germline V gene are MNHNS and SASEGT. It was unsorted whole blood that yielded blood RNA, and germline DNA was also extracted. TCR beta cDNA came from about 450 ng total RNA, primed with a constant-region primer. Libraries for TCR beta were built through three nested multiplex PCR rounds, which together made up a slightly modified ARM-PCR procedure. Investigators reported that the first two PCR rounds, at roughly 10 cycles each, used TRBV1-TRBV30 forward primers with a C-beta reverse primer. Each CDR3 protein is one row after TCRdb ran MiXCR on the multiplex PCR reads. The table lists 300,000 to 350,000 distinct CDR3 sequences, 65% of them singletons. As to this clonotype: The antigen remains unidentified.

The chain joins TRBV6-1 to TRBJ1-5; the D gene could be TRBD1 or TRBD2 (6 bases each). The last part of the DNA fits TRBJ2-3 better; the J call may be wrong. The sequencing sample was made of peripheral blood. The clonotype originates from a man aged 40-55 years with primary liver carcinoma and hepatitis B virus infection. The DNA for the CDR3 is TGTGCCAGCAGCCCAGAGGGGGGCAATCAGCCCCAGTATTTT. Translating gives CASSPEGGNQPQYF.